This TCR beta chain was obtained from a study of CD8 T cells in ankylosing spondylitis (TCRdb year 2017). Some background on the complete study: The study profiled T cell receptor beta repertoires in healthy donors and ankylosing spondylitis patients to find disease-linked TCR variants. Peripheral blood was sampled, and synovial fluid was additionally collected from ankylosing spondylitis patients. In total, the full study cohort was made up of about 99 healthy donors and 25 to 30 ankylosing spondylitis patients.

The V end gives up 4 bases and the J end 11 bases, leaving 13 bases in the junction not matched to a gene. The CDR3 measures 14 amino acids from cysteine to phenylalanine. The kept DNA is CDR3 alone, 42 bases in frame from the first base. CDR1 and CDR2 are read off the germline V gene (reference sequence) as SEHNR and FQNEAQ. Results and caveats for the whole study, not just this receptor: Some of the motif variants had been reported before in the synovial fluid and blood of reactive arthritis patients, a finding that suggests common disease-initiation mechanisms. Blood from ankylosing spondylitis patients appeared to be characterized by a TCR beta motif made up of several highly homologous amino acid variants. The disease-linked clones were reported to be significantly enriched in matched synovial fluid samples from ankylosing spondylitis patients. In peripheral blood, the disease-linked clones were found at relatively low frequencies and had a CD8+ phenotype.

Sequencing relied on an Illumina HiSeq 2500. TCR beta libraries were prepared by quantitative 5'-RACE with molecular barcodes. The paper's data handling went like this. A new computational method based on a probabilistic model of VDJ rearrangement was used to identify disease-linked TCR variants. In TCRdb, the public reads were trimmed at Q25 with fastp and aligned with MiXCR, with productive beta chains retained. CDR3 protein duplicates are merged, each entry listing the most common genes and DNA. The V and J calls follow TCRdb's processing rather than the paper's. Here the sample has approximately 500,000 distinct CDR3 sequences; roughly 13% occur a single time. The top ten clones comprise approximately 6.2% of the sample. This clonotype was picked up a small number of times. The antigen it recognizes is unknown. No per-base quality is available; no much larger clone lies one base away.

The receptor was derived from a male donor with ankylosing spondylitis. Sequenced: blood, either unsorted or a sorted T cell fraction (not recorded which). The chain links TRBV7-9 with TRBJ1-1, with 7 junctional bases fitting TRBD1. The sequenced DNA is TGTGCCAGCAGCTCGCGGGACAGCTTAAGCTGGGCTTTCTTT. The encoded protein is CASSSRDSLSWAFF.